The 28 T cell receptor beta chains in this list originate from one sample, sequenced in a study of T-cell reconstitution after alpha-beta-depleted transplantation in children. Preparing the TCRbeta library involved the use of unique molecular identifiers. TCRdb called the PCR reads again in MiXCR, with one record for every CDR3 protein. The repertoire has roughly 90,000 distinct CDR3 sequences, 9% to 15% of them found once; the top ten carry around 14%. Sample: PBMCs from the stem cell graft donor, taken from the stem cell graft. The receptors shown here come from a human donor who donated a stem cell graft to a child with inherited bone marrow failure.

The chain joins TRBV6-6 to TRBJ2-7; TRBD1 aligns across 7 bases. V shed 7 bases and J 3 bases; nucleotides not matched to a gene: 9. The CDR3 is made up of 14 amino acids. Germline assignment: CDR1 MNHNY and CDR2 SVGAGI (reference sequence). In DNA, the CDR3 is TGTGCCAGCACACCTCGGGACAGAGGCTACGAGCAGTACTTC. This encodes CASTPRDRGYEQYF.

This clonotype occurred many times. The gene calls are TRBV20-1 and TRBJ2-1; the match to TRBD2 covers 8 bases. The CDR3 contains 16 residues. From germline, CDR1 is DFQATT and CDR2 SNEGSKA (reference sequence). Losses at the gene ends were 3 bases for V and 9 bases for J; bases not matched to a gene: 16. CDR3 in amino acids: CSASGSRGRSGSEQFF. The CDR3 coding sequence is TGCAGTGCTAGCGGTAGTCGCGGGAGGTCCGGAAGTGAGCAGTTCTTC.

This clonotype occurred many times. The chain links TRBV5-5 to TRBJ2-7; the match to TRBD1 covers 9 bases. Germline CDR1 is SGHKS and CDR2 is YYEKEE (reference sequence). J was trimmed by 4 bases and V by 9 bases; bases with no gene match: 8. The CDR3 has 13 residues. The CDR3 coding sequence is TGTGCCATTCCCCGGGACAGGGAGTACGAGCAGTACTTC. Protein product: CAIPRDREYEQYF.

This clonotype was recorded at least ten times. The V gene is TRBV7-2, the J gene TRBJ2-5; 9 bases match TRBD1. The J segment lost 5 bases and the V segment lost 5 bases, leaving 9 bases of the junction unmatched. The CDR3 runs 15 residues. The germline V gene has CDR1 SGHTA and CDR2 FQGNSA. The CDR3 DNA reads as TGTGCCAGCAGCATACTACAGGGGGCGGGGGAGACCCAGTACTTC. The encoded protein is CASSILQGAGETQYF.

This clonotype was seen repeatedly, ten times or more. J is TRBJ1-1 and V is TRBV4-3; tentatively, D is TRBD1 (6 bases). Germline CDR1 and CDR2: LGHNA and YSLEER. V lost 4 bases and J lost 3, with 12 bases in between. This CDR3 has 14 amino acids. Here the CDR3 reads CASSRGGADTEAFF. CDR3 DNA: TGCGCCAGCAGCCGAGGGGGGGCGGACACTGAAGCTTTCTTT.

This clonotype has at least ten counts. The chain is built from TRBV7-2 and TRBJ2-5; D is unclear. Trimming removed 1 base at V and 5 bases at J, with 11 bases between. The CDR3 covers 14 residues. From germline, CDR1 is SGHTA and CDR2 FQGNSA. The CDR3 DNA is TGTGCCAGCAGCTTAGACTCCCTCCGGGAGACCCAGTACTTC. Translation: CASSLDSLRETQYF.

This clonotype was picked up many times. This chain uses TRBV11-2 with TRBJ1-2; TRBD1 is a possible D gene (5 bases). The germline gives CDR1 SGHAT, CDR2 FQNNGV. The length of the CDR3 is 16 residues. Between the trimmed V and J ends, which lost 1 base and 6 bases, there was a span of 18 bases. The CDR3 coding sequence is TGTGCCAGCAGCTTAGTAGGGGTGGGTCGTTTCGATGGCTACACCTTC. It codes for CASSLVGVGRFDGYTF.

This clonotype was observed many times. The V call is TRBV10-3, the J call TRBJ2-3; TRBD1 matches 9 bases. Germline V gene sequence: CDR1 ENHRY, CDR2 SYGVKD. The CDR3 covers 14 residues. J lost 2 bases, V lost 11 bases, and 8 bases had no gene match. The CDR3 DNA follows: TGTGCCTCTTCCGGGACAGGGACCACAGATACGCAGTATTTT. Translating it yields CASSGTGTTDTQYF.

This clonotype was picked up a small number of times. The chain links TRBV5-1 to TRBJ2-2; TRBD2 is a possible D gene (5 bases). Germline V gene data show CDR1 as SGHRS and CDR2 as YFSETQ. V was pared by 4 bases and J by 4 bases, with 23 bases between. The CDR3 has 18 amino acids. CDR3 in amino acids: CASSAIPNSRAGTGELFF. The CDR3 bases are TGCGCCAGCAGCGCGATACCCAACTCGAGGGCGGGCACCGGGGAGCTGTTTTTT.

This clonotype was observed at least ten times. The chain links TRBV7-9 to TRBJ2-5; possibly TRBD1 for D (5 bases). The CDR3 length is 12 residues. The germline V gene encodes CDR1 SEHNR and CDR2 FQNEAQ (reference sequence). V was shortened by 6 bases and J by 4 bases, with 9 bases between the two germline ends. The CDR3, as DNA: TGTGCCAGCAGTGCAGGGTCAGAGACCCAGTACTTC. Encoded protein: CASSAGSETQYF.

Ten or more counts support this clonotype. V and J are TRBV7-9 and TRBJ1-2; TRBD1 might be the D (6 bases). CDR3 size: 14 residues. Trimming took off 5 bases at V and 8 bases at J, with 18 bases between the two ends. Germline V gene sequence: CDR1 SEHNR, CDR2 FQNEAQ (reference sequence). CDR3 amino acids: CASSHLTGSQGYTF. The CDR3 DNA follows: TGTGCCAGCAGCCACCTGACAGGCTCGCAGGGCTACACCTTC.

This clonotype was observed many times. J is TRBJ2-6 and V is TRBV2, with D possibly TRBD1 on 6 matching bases. Trimming took off 1 base at V and 3 bases at J, with 7 bases between the two ends. The CDR3 is made up of 15 amino acids. Germline V gene lookup returns CDR1 SNHLY and CDR2 FYNNEI. The CDR3 DNA is TGTGCCAGCAGTGAAGAGGGGGTTGGGGCCAACGTCCTGACTTTC. Protein: CASSEEGVGANVLTF.

The table lists this clonotype with many counts. The CDR3 DNA reads TGCGCCAGCAGCTTGCCTAGCACAAGCACAGATACGCAGTATTTT. Protein: CASSLPSTSTDTQYF. The chain couples TRBV5-1 to TRBJ2-3; a weak D match, TRBD2 (5 bases). Germline CDR1 and CDR2: SGHRS and YFSETQ. Trimming took 1 base from V and 0 from J, leaving 9 bases between them. The CDR3 contains 15 residues.

This clonotype was detected many times. V usage is TRBV7-2 and J usage is TRBJ2-1; D tentatively reads TRBD1 or TRBD2 (5 bases each). The CDR3 is made up of 13 amino acids. V was cut by 1 base and J by 7 bases, with 8 bases left in between. Germline CDR1 reads SGHTA; CDR2 reads FQGNSA. This chain's CDR3 is CASSLGGVNEQFF. The CDR3 DNA is TGTGCCAGCAGCTTAGGAGGGGTGAATGAGCAGTTCTTC.

The V call is TRBV5-1, the J call TRBJ2-3; D possibly corresponds to TRBD1 (6 bases). Trimming left V 1 base short and J 7 bases short, with 16 bases between. Germline V lookup: CDR1 SGHRS, CDR2 YFSETQ. The CDR3 totals 15 residues. CDR3 loop: CASSLPWGPSNTQYF. The CDR3 bases are TGCGCCAGCAGCTTGCCCTGGGGGCCTTCTAATACGCAGTATTTT.

This clonotype came up many times. This chain joins TRBV6-2 or TRBV6-3 and TRBJ2-4, with 15 bases aligning to TRBD2. With 6 bases clipped from V and 10 bases from J, the junction kept 4 bases outside the gene matches. Germline values: CDR1 MNHEY, CDR2 SVGEGT. The CDR3 sequence is 14 residues long. The CDR3 is CASSRGLAGGIQYF. The CDR3 DNA reads as TGTGCCAGCAGCCGCGGACTAGCGGGAGGGATTCAGTACTTC.

This clonotype was seen many times. The V call is TRBV18, the J call TRBJ2-3; possible D gene TRBD2, 5 bases. The CDR3 has 15 amino acids. The ends were cut back, 6 bases at V and 4 bases at J, with 17 bases in the middle. CDR1 is KGHSH, CDR2 LQKENI, per germline. CDR3 coding DNA: TGTGCCAGCTCGAAAGTTACCCTGGGAGCAGATACGCAGTATTTT. Translation: CASSKVTLGADTQYF.

This clonotype appeared many times. This sequence joins TRBV5-1 and TRBJ2-3; the match to TRBD1 covers 11 bases. The CDR3 sequence is 18 residues long. Germline assignment: CDR1 SGHRS and CDR2 YFSETQ. Unmatched junction bases numbered 9, after V lost 3 bases and J lost 0 bases. CDR3 DNA: TGCGCCAGCAGCTACGGACAGGGGGCCAAATCTAGCACAGATACGCAGTATTTT. Translation: CASSYGQGAKSSTDTQYF.

The V and J genes are TRBV11-1 and TRBJ2-5; D is unclear. Trimming cost V 4 bases and J 1 base, with 13 bases left between them. CDR3 length: 15 residues. Germline loops: CDR1 SGHAT, CDR2 FQDESV (reference sequence). CDR3 DNA: TGTGCCAGCAGCTCCCCCTTGACGATCCAAGAGACCCAGTACTTC. Amino acid sequence: CASSSPLTIQETQYF.

This clonotype was seen many times. The rearrangement links TRBV4-3 to TRBJ2-7; D possibly matches TRBD1 or TRBD2 (6 bases each). V was shortened by 4 bases and J by 2 bases, with 18 bases between the two germline ends. The germline CDR1 and CDR2 sequences are LGHNA and YSLEER. The CDR3 extends over 16 amino acids. The CDR3 here is CASSLTVLRGPYEQYF. The CDR3 nucleotides are TGCGCCAGCAGCCTAACAGTGCTTCGGGGGCCCTACGAGCAGTACTTC.

This clonotype was observed many times. This chain links TRBV6-5 with TRBJ1-1, with a possible D match to TRBD1 (5 bases). This CDR3 is built from 12 residues. V dropped 4 bases and J dropped 5 bases, with 8 bases sitting between them. Per germline, CDR1 MNHEY and CDR2 SVGAGI. CDR3 coding DNA: TGTGCCAGCAGTTGGGGGGGGACTGAAGCTTTCTTT. This gives the protein CASSWGGTEAFF.

At least ten counts were recorded for this clonotype. V gene TRBV19 combines with J gene TRBJ2-1, with 13 bases that match TRBD2. V lost 7 bases and J lost 4; bases outside the gene matches: 4. Germline CDR1 and CDR2: LNHDA and SQIVND (reference sequence). This CDR3 has 15 residues. In nucleotides, the CDR3 is TGTGCCAGTACCCAGACTAGCGGGAGGTACAATGAGCAGTTCTTC. Protein sequence: CASTQTSGRYNEQFF.

This clonotype was recorded at least ten times. This chain uses TRBV29-1 with TRBJ2-5; D uncertain. The germline V gene encodes CDR1 SQVTM and CDR2 ANQGSEA. This CDR3 has 12 residues. Trimming took off 5 bases at V and 1 base at J, with 8 bases between the two ends. CDR3 residues: CSVKRAQETQYF. CDR3 coding DNA: TGCAGCGTTAAACGGGCCCAAGAGACCCAGTACTTC.

This sequence joins TRBV18 and TRBJ1-1, with TRBD1 matching over 8 bases. Germline V gene lookup returns CDR1 KGHSH and CDR2 LQKENI. This CDR3 contains 14 residues. The ends lost 3 bases at V and 4 bases at J; junction bases unmatched: 4. DNA for the CDR3: TGTGCCAGCTCACCGGACAGGGAAGGCACTGAAGCTTTCTTT. Encoded protein: CASSPDREGTEAFF.

The chain has TRBV11-1 and TRBJ2-7; TRBD1 agrees at 7 bases. V was pared by 10 bases and J by 0 bases, with 6 bases of the junction left unmatched. The CDR3 has 13 amino acids. The germline CDR1 and CDR2 sequences are SGHAT and FQDESV (reference sequence). The CDR3 reads CATGQASSYEQYF. For the CDR3, the DNA is TGTGCCACCGGACAGGCTAGCTCCTACGAGCAGTACTTC.

Ten or more counts support this clonotype. The J gene is TRBJ1-4, the V gene TRBV12-3 or TRBV12-4; the D is unclear. This CDR3 comprises 12 residues. Trimming removed 6 bases from V and 10 bases from J, with 12 bases in between. CDR3 DNA: TGTGCCAGCAGCACCGCAAAAGGAAAACTGTTTTTT. Its translation: CASSTAKGKLFF.

This clonotype was recorded only once. The chain combines TRBV19 with TRBJ2-1, with 12 bases aligning to TRBD2. With V trimmed by 6 bases and J by 11 bases, 11 bases remained unmatched. The CDR3 is 15 residues long. Germline CDR1 is LNHDA and CDR2 is SQIVND (reference sequence). CDR3 DNA: TGTGCCAGTAGGTCCTGGGGACTAGCGGGCGCGAAGCAGTTCTTC. Protein product: CASRSWGLAGAKQFF.

The rearrangement joins TRBV6-2 or TRBV6-3 to TRBJ2-3; 7 nucleotides agree with TRBD1. CDR3 length: 15 residues. Germline V gene data show CDR1 as MNHEY and CDR2 as SVGEGT. J gave up 6 bases and V 5 bases, and 11 bases lay outside the gene matches. As DNA, the CDR3 is TGTGCCAGCAGTCACAGGGGCGGGTCAGGGGATACGCAGTATTTT. The encoded protein is CASSHRGGSGDTQYF.